The 5 T cell receptor beta chains below all came from one sample that was sequenced in a study of cytomegalovirus exposure and HLA in healthy donors. PCR amplification relied on 60 Vbeta primers (plus 13 Jbeta primers). Assay used: immunoSEQ multiplex PCR; TCRdb lists only in-frame clones, some missing. Of under 200,000 clones in the sample, around 76% were seen once. The sequenced sample consisted of PBMCs. The receptor source for this set is a man aged 25-45 years in good health and CMV-seronegative.

The chain couples TRBV2 to TRBJ1-5, with TRBD1 as a possible D gene (5 bases). Per germline, CDR1 SNHLY and CDR2 FYNNEI. Trimming cost V 4 bases and J 6 bases, with 10 bases left between them. CDR3 size: 13 residues. CDR3 residues: CASSADIPQPQHF. Written as DNA, the CDR3 is TGTGCCAGCAGTGCGGACATTCCTCAGCCCCAGCATTTT.

This clone was picked up one time. The chain employs TRBV27 and TRBJ2-1; 10 bases line up with TRBD2. With 7 bases clipped from V and 5 bases from J, the junction kept 8 bases outside the gene matches. Germline CDR1 and CDR2: MNHEY and SMNVEV (reference sequence). The CDR3 has 15 residues. CDR3 coding DNA: TGTGCCAGCACCGCTAGCGGGAGTGGGAACAATGAGCAGTTCTTC. Translated: CASTASGSGNNEQFF.

The V and J genes are TRBV7-6 and TRBJ2-7; perhaps TRBD2 as D (5 bases). CDR1 is SGHVS, CDR2 FNYEAQ, per germline. The CDR3 sequence is 13 residues long. The V end was cut by 2 bases, the J end by 5 bases, with 10 bases between. The chain's CDR3 is CASSLTRPDEQYF. The CDR3 DNA sequence: TGTGCCAGCAGCTTAACTAGGCCTGACGAGCAGTACTTC. The entire variable domain, with the rest obtained from reference TRBV7-6 and TRBJ2-7, is as follows: GAGVSQSPRYKVTKRGQDVALRCDPISGHVSLYWYRQALGQGPEFLTYFNYEAQQDKSGLPNDRFSAERPEGSISTLTIQRTEQRDSAMYRCASSLTRPDEQYFGPGTRLTVT.

The chain combines TRBV29-1 with TRBJ2-1; 8 positions match TRBD2. J gave up 6 bases and V 7 bases, and 14 bases lay outside the gene matches. CDR1 and CDR2 (germline): SQVTM, ANQGSEA. CDR3 size: 15 residues. The CDR3 spells CSAGSPAGDFNEQFF. The CDR3 coding sequence is TGCAGCGCCGGGTCCCCAGCGGGAGACTTCAATGAGCAGTTCTTC.

The rearrangement links TRBV28 to TRBJ2-7, with D maybe TRBD1 (6 bases). V lost 4 bases and J lost 3, with 13 bases in between. Germline CDR1 MDHEN, CDR2 SYDVKM. The CDR3 runs to 14 residues. The CDR3 bases are TGTGCCAGCAGTTGGACAGTGGGGCTCTACGAGCAGTACTTC. It codes for CASSWTVGLYEQYF.